The next 16 T cell receptor beta chains were all read from a single sample in a study of graft-versus-host responses after intestinal transplantation. The antigens of these receptors remain unknown. Profiling relied on immunoSEQ multiplex PCR, and the TCRdb table lists in-frame clones only, not all of them. The sample carries roughly 100,000 clones, 85% to 95% recorded once. Sequenced material: unstimulated CD8+ T cells sorted from spleen or lymph node cells, taken before transplant. The receptors stem from a human donor who was the organ donor for an intestinal transplant.

The chain's CDR3 is CASILQVEPEAFF. CDR3 nucleotide sequence: TGCGCCAGCATCTTACAGGTAGAGCCTGAAGCTTTCTTT. The chain recombines TRBV5-1 with TRBJ1-1; possible D gene TRBD1, 5 bases. Between the trimmed V and J ends, which lost 6 bases and 6 bases, there was a span of 15 bases. The CDR3 sequence is 13 residues long. Looked up from germline, CDR1 is SGHRS and CDR2 is YFSETQ.

J is TRBJ2-5 and V is TRBV9; 8 bases agree with TRBD2. V trimming: 4 bases; J trimming: 6 bases; junction bases outside the gene matches: 11. Germline values: CDR1 SGDLS, CDR2 YYNGEE. This CDR3 is built from 15 residues. CDR3 amino acids: CASSHSRGGPKTQYF. The CDR3 nucleotides are TGTGCCAGCAGCCACTCCCGGGGGGGCCCCAAGACCCAGTACTTC. Combining the CDR3 with reference TRBV9 and TRBJ2-5 gives the whole variable domain DSGVTQTPKHLITATGQRVTLRCSPRSGDLSVYWYQQSLDQGLQFLIQYYNGEERAKGNILERFSAQQFPDLHSELNLSSLELGDSALYFCASSHSRGGPKTQYFGPGTRLLVL.

The chain recombines TRBV10-1 with TRBJ1-1; D is perhaps TRBD1 (5 bases). V lost 2 bases, J lost 6 bases, and 10 bases lay in between. This CDR3 region has 13 residues. Germline V CDR1 and CDR2: WNHNN, SYGVQD (reference sequence). The CDR3 region has the DNA TGCGCCAGCAGTGAGATTGGAGGGGCTGAAGCTTTCTTT. It encodes CASSEIGGAEAFF.

V is TRBV7-6 and J is TRBJ2-1, with 7 bases fitting TRBD2. Germline loops: CDR1 SGHVS, CDR2 FNYEAQ. The J segment lost 1 base and the V segment lost 2 bases, leaving 11 bases of the junction unmatched. CDR3 length equals 18 residues. CDR3 DNA sequence: TGTGCCAGCAGCTTACAGCTGAGCGGGGACTCTTCCTACAATGAGCAGTTCTTC. Its protein product is CASSLQLSGDSSYNEQFF.

The chain has TRBV19 and TRBJ2-7, with 9 positions matching TRBD1. J lost 7 bases, V lost 10 bases, and 11 bases had no gene match. Germline assignment: CDR1 LNHDA and CDR2 SQIVND (reference sequence). The CDR3 has 13 residues. The DNA for the CDR3 is TGTGCCACCGAGGGACAGGGCTTGAATGAGCAGTACTTC. It is translated as CATEGQGLNEQYF.

The chain links TRBV5-1 to TRBJ2-6; D possibly corresponds to TRBD2 (5 bases). Per the germline V gene, CDR1 is SGHRS and CDR2 is YFSETQ. The CDR3 is 18 residues long. Trimming took 0 bases from V and 0 from J, leaving 13 bases between them. The CDR3 here is CASSLVGNLDSGANVLTF. DNA of the CDR3: TGCGCCAGCAGCTTGGTCGGGAACTTGGACTCTGGGGCCAACGTCCTGACTTTC.

V gene TRBV7-9 combines with J gene TRBJ2-1; possible D gene TRBD2, 6 bases. This CDR3 has 15 amino acids. Trimming cost V 1 base and J 6 bases, with 13 bases left between them. Germline loops: CDR1 SEHNR, CDR2 FQNEAQ (reference sequence). The CDR3 DNA is TGTGCCAGCAGCTTAGAGGCGGGAACCTTCAATGAGCAGTTCTTC. Translation gives CASSLEAGTFNEQFF.

CDR3 nucleotide sequence: TGTGCCAGCAGGGCGGGATCGTGGGAGCAGTACTTC. Amino acid sequence: CASRAGSWEQYF. The V gene is TRBV27, the J gene TRBJ2-7, with a weak D call TRBD2 (6 bases). Germline V gene lookup returns CDR1 MNHEY and CDR2 SMNVEV (reference sequence). This CDR3 comprises 12 residues. Trimming took off 6 bases at V and 7 bases at J, with 13 bases between the two ends.

The chain links TRBV5-1 to TRBJ2-1, with 8 bases identical to TRBD2. This CDR3 spans 15 amino acids. V was pared by 3 bases and J by 0 bases, with 2 bases of the junction left unmatched. Germline-derived CDR1 and CDR2 are SGHRS and YFSETQ. The CDR3 loop reads CASSSGTSSYNEQFF. DNA of the CDR3: TGCGCCAGCAGCTCCGGGACTAGCTCCTACAATGAGCAGTTCTTC.

The rearrangement links TRBV28 to TRBJ2-6; TRBD1 matches 8 bases. This CDR3 spans 17 amino acids. With V trimmed by 1 base and J by 3 bases, 5 bases remained unmatched. The V gene's germline CDR1 is MDHEN and CDR2 SYDVKM. The chain's CDR3 is CASSLFPGGGGANVLTF. DNA of the CDR3: TGTGCCAGCAGTTTATTCCCAGGGGGCGGTGGGGCCAACGTCCTGACTTTC.

This clone has a single count. The chain couples TRBV28 to TRBJ1-5, with 8 bases that match TRBD1. The trim removed 6 bases at V and 7 bases at J, leaving 14 bases unmatched. This CDR3 has 16 amino acids. The germline gives CDR1 MDHEN, CDR2 SYDVKM. The CDR3 DNA reads as TGTGCCAGCAGCCTCTGGACAGGGTGGGTTGGGCAGCCCCAGCATTTT. Its protein product is CASSLWTGWVGQPQHF. The full variable domain, its missing parts supplied by reference TRBV28 and TRBJ1-5, is DVKVTQSSRYLVKRTGEKVFLECVQDMDHENMFWYRQDPGLGLRLIYFSYDVKMKEKGDIPEGYSVSREKKERFSLILESASTNQTSMYLCASSLWTGWVGQPQHFGDGTRLSIL.

The chain joins TRBV23-1 to TRBJ1-1; TRBD1 is a possible D gene (5 bases). TRBV23-1 is reported as an ORF; its role is uncertain. The CDR3 runs to 13 residues. V was shortened by 6 bases and J by 6 bases, with 14 bases between the two germline ends. Written as DNA, the CDR3 is TGCGCCAGCAGCCGACCTACGACAGCTGAAGCTTTCTTT. Its protein product is CASSRPTTAEAFF.

This rearrangement joins TRBV9 to TRBJ1-2, with no clear D. Germline CDR1 is SGDLS and CDR2 is YYNGEE. This CDR3 region has 17 residues. V gave up 3 bases and J gave up 3 bases, with 21 bases separating them. CDR3 nucleotide sequence: TGTGCCAGCAGCGGCCGGAGGGAGGAGGGAGGGTACTATGGCTACACCTTC. Translating gives CASSGRREEGGYYGYTF.

The chain recombines TRBV20-1 with TRBJ2-7; the D gene is possibly TRBD1 (6 bases). The V gene lost 7 bases and the J gene lost 6 bases, with 13 bases spanning the gap. CDR1 DFQATT and CDR2 SNEGSKA come from the germline V gene (reference sequence). The CDR3 extends over 11 amino acids. CDR3: CSVIQGLEQYF. CDR3 coding DNA: TGCAGTGTTATACAGGGTCTCGAGCAGTACTTC.

This clone was observed a few times. This chain joins TRBV7-2 and TRBJ2-1; D remains ambiguous. The V and J ends lost 0 bases and 5 bases respectively, with 8 bases between them. Germline values: CDR1 SGHTA, CDR2 FQGNSA. The CDR3 is made up of 14 amino acids. CDR3 in amino acids: CASSLAPGDNEQFF. The CDR3 nucleotides are TGTGCCAGCAGCTTAGCGCCAGGCGACAATGAGCAGTTCTTC. Complete variable domain (other parts from reference TRBV7-2 and TRBJ2-1): GAGVSQSPSNKVTEKGKDVELRCDPISGHTALYWYRQSLGQGLEFLIYFQGNSAPDKSGLPSDRFSAERTGGSVSTLTIQRTQQEDSAVYLCASSLAPGDNEQFFGPGTRLTVL.

The chain carries TRBV4-1 and TRBJ2-7; perhaps TRBD2 as D (6 bases). Germline CDR1 and CDR2: MGHRA and YSYEKL. Trimming removed 0 bases from V and 9 bases from J, with 18 bases in between. The CDR3 extends over 15 amino acids. The CDR3 region has the DNA TGCGCCAGCAGCCAAGATCGGGGACTGCTCGTGGGGCAGTACTTC. The encoded protein is CASSQDRGLLVGQYF.